This T cell receptor (beta chain) stems from a study of cytomegalovirus exposure and HLA in healthy donors. This clone was seen more than once but under ten times. Its antigen remains unidentified. CDR3 size: 16 residues. Germline V gene lookup returns CDR1 MGHRA and CDR2 YSYEKL. V trimming: 1 base; J trimming: 1 base; junction bases outside the gene matches: 5. PCR involved 60 Vbeta and 13 Jbeta primers. Clones were read by immunoSEQ multiplex PCR, and TCRdb kept only the in-frame ones, dropping some. This table holds approximately 100,000 clones, 75% to 85% found once. Study results and limitations: Immune exposure data for these donors was limited to CMV serostatus.

The chain has TRBV4-1 and TRBJ2-3, with 7 nucleotides matching TRBD2. The origin of this receptor is a woman aged 40 to 50 in good health and CMV-seronegative. Sequencing input: PBMCs. The CDR3 protein is CASSQGSSGGTDTQYF. CDR3 DNA: TGCGCCAGCAGCCAAGGCTCGAGCGGGGGCACAGATACGCAGTATTTT.